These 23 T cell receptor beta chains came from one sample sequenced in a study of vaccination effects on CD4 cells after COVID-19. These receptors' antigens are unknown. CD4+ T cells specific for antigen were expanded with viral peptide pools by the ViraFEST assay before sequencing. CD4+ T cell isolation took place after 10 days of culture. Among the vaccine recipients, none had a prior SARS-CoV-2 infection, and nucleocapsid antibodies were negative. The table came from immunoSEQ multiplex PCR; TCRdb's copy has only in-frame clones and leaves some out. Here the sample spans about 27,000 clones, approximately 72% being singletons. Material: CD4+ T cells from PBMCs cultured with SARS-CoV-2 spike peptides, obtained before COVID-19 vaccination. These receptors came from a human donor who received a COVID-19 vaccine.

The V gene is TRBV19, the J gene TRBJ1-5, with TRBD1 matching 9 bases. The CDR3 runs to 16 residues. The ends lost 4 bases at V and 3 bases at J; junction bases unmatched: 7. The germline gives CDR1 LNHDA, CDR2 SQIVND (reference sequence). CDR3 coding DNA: TGTGCCAGTAGTAGGGAAACAGGGGGCATCAATCAGCCCCAGCATTTT. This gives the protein CASSRETGGINQPQHF.

For the CDR3, the DNA is TGTGCCAGCAGCTTCTCGGGACGGCTTAACACCGGGGAGCTGTTTTTT. Its translation: CASSFSGRLNTGELFF. The genes are TRBV5-6 and TRBJ2-2; the D gene could be TRBD1 or TRBD2 (5 bases each). Germline CDR1 and CDR2: SGHDT and YYEEEE. Trimming cost V 2 bases and J 2 bases, with 13 bases left between them. The CDR3 runs to 16 residues.

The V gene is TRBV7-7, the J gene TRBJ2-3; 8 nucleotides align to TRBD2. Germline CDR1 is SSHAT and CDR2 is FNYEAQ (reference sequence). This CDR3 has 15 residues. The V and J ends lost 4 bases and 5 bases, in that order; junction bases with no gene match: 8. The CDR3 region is CASSSQPGLGDTQYF. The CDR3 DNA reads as TGTGCCAGCAGCTCACAGCCGGGACTAGGAGATACGCAGTATTTT.

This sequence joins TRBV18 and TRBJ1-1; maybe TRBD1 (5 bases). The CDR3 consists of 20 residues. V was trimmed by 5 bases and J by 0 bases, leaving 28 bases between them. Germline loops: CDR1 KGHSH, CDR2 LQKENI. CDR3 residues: CASSNNDLGETGNLNTEAFF. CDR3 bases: TGTGCCAGCTCAAACAACGACTTAGGGGAGACGGGGAACTTGAACACTGAAGCTTTCTTT. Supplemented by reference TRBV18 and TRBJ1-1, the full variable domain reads NAGVMQNPRHLVRRRGQEARLRCSPMKGHSHVYWYRQLPEEGLKFMVYLQKENIIDESGMPKERFSAEFPKEGPSILRIQQVVRGDSAAYFCASSNNDLGETGNLNTEAFFGQGTRLTVV.

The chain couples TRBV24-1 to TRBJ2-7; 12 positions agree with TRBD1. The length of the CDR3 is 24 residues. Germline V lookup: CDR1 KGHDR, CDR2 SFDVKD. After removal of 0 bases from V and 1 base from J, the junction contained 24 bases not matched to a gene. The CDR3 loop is CATSDLKSGTGGDTLAGSSYEQYF. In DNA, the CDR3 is TGTGCCACCAGTGATTTGAAGTCCGGGACAGGGGGCGATACACTAGCGGGATCTTCCTACGAGCAGTACTTC.

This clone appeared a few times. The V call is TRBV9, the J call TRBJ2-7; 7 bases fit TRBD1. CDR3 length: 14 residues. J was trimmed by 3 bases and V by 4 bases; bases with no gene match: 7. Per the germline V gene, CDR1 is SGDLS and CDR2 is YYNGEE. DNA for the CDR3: TGTGCCAGCAGCACCACAGGGGTGGGCTACGAGCAGTACTTC. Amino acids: CASSTTGVGYEQYF.

The CDR3 region is CASSDYWDSPKRNEKLFF. Here the CDR3 DNA reads TGTGCCAGCAGTGACTACTGGGACAGCCCAAAGAGGAATGAAAAACTGTTTTTT. The J gene is TRBJ1-4, the V gene TRBV6-1, with TRBD1 matching 7 bases. V was pared by 3 bases and J by 5 bases, with 15 bases of the junction left unmatched. This CDR3 has 18 amino acids. In germline, CDR1 is MNHNS, CDR2 SASEGT.

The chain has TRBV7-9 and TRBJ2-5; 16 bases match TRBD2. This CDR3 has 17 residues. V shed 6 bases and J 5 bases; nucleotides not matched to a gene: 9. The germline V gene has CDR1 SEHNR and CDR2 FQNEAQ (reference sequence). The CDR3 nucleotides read TGTGCCAGCAGAAGCCCGGGACTAGCGGGGGGGCCGGAGACCCAGTACTTC. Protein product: CASRSPGLAGGPETQYF.

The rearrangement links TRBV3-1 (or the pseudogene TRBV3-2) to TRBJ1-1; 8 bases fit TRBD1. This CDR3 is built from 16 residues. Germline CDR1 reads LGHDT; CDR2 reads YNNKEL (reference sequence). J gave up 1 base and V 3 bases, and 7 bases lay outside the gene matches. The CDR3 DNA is TGTGCCAGCAGCCACTGGACAGGGAAGGAGAACACTGAAGCTTTCTTT. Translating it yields CASSHWTGKENTEAFF.

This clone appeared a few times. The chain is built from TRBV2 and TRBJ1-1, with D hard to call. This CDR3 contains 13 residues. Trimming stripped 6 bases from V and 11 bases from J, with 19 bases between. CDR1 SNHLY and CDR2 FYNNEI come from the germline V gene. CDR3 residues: CASRKDGRLSAFF. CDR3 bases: TGTGCCAGCAGAAAAGACGGACGATTAAGTGCTTTCTTT. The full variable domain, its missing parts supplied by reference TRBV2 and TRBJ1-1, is EPEVTQTPSHQVTQMGQEVILRCVPISNHLYFYWYRQILGQKVEFLVSFYNNEISEKSEIFDDQFSVERPDGSNFTLKIRSTKLEDSAMYFCASRKDGRLSAFFGQGTRLTVV.

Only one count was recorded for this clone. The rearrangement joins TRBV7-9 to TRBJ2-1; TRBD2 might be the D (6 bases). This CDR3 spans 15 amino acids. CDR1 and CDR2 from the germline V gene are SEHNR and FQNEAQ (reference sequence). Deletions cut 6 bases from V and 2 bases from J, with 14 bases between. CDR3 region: CASSQSGFTYNEQFF. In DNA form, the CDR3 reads TGTGCCAGCAGTCAGAGCGGGTTCACCTACAATGAGCAGTTCTTC.

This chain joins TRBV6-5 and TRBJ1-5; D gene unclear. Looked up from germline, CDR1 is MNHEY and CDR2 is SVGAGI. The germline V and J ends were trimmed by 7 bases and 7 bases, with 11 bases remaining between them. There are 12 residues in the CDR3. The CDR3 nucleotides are TGTGCCAGCAACCTTGTGGGACAGCCCCAGCATTTT. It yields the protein CASNLVGQPQHF.

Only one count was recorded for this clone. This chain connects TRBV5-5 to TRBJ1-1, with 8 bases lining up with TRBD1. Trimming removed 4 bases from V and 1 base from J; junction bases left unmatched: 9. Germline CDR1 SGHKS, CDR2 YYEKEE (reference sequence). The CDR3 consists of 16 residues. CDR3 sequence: CASSLGPTGANTEAFF. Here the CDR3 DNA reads TGTGCCAGCAGCCTGGGACCGACAGGGGCGAACACTGAAGCTTTCTTT.

Here the CDR3 reads CASSPLLPGELFF. CDR3 in DNA: TGTGCCAGCAGCCCTCTGTTACCCGGGGAGCTGTTTTTT. J is TRBJ2-2 and V is TRBV7-2; D gene ambiguous. This CDR3 contains 13 residues. V shed 5 bases and J shed 6 bases, with 10 bases lying between them. Germline V lookup: CDR1 SGHTA, CDR2 FQGNSA.

As DNA, the CDR3 is TGTGCCAGCAGTCCCCCCGGGACAGTCACTGAAGCTTTCTTT. Translating gives CASSPPGTVTEAFF. J is TRBJ1-1 and V is TRBV27; 7 positions match TRBD1. The V segment lost 5 bases and the J segment 4 bases; nucleotides outside the gene matches: 7. Looked up from germline, CDR1 is MNHEY and CDR2 is SMNVEV (reference sequence). This CDR3 comprises 14 residues.

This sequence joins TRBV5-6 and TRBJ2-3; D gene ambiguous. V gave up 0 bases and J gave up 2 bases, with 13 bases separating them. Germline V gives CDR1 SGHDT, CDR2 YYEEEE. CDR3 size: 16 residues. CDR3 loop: CASSLDLKANTDTQYF. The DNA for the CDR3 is TGTGCCAGCAGCTTGGACTTAAAGGCGAACACAGATACGCAGTATTTT.

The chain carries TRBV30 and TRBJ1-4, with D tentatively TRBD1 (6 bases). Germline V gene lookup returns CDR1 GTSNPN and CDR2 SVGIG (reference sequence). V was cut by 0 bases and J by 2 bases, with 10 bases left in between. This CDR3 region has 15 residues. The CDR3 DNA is TGTGCCTGGAGTGTATTAGGACAGACTAATGAAAAACTGTTTTTT. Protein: CAWSVLGQTNEKLFF.

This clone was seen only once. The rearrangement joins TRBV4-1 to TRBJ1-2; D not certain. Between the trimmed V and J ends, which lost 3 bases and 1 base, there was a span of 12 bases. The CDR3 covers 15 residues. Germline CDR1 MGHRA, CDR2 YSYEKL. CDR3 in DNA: TGCGCCAGCAGCCAGCAGGAGAGCATTAACTATGGCTACACCTTC. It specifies CASSQQESINYGYTF.

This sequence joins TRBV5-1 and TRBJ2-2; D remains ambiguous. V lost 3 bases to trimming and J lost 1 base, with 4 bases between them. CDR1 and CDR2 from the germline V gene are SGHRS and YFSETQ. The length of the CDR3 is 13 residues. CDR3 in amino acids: CASSWGNTGELFF. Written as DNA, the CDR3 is TGCGCCAGCAGCTGGGGGAACACCGGGGAGCTGTTTTTT.

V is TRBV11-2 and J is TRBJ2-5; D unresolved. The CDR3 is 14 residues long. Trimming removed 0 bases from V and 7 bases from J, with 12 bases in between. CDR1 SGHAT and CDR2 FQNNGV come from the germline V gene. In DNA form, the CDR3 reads TGTGCCAGCAGCTTAGAGGTCGGCAGAGGGACCCAGTACTTC. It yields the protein CASSLEVGRGTQYF. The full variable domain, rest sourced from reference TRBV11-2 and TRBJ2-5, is EAGVAQSPRYKIIEKRQSVAFWCNPISGHATLYWYQQILGQGPKLLIQFQNNGVVDDSQLPKDRFSAERLKGVDSTLKIQPAKLEDSAVYLCASSLEVGRGTQYFGPGTRLLVL.

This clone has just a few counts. The CDR3: CASGLPGVEQYF. CDR3 nucleotides: TGTGCCAGCGGGTTACCAGGGGTCGAGCAGTACTTC. This chain connects TRBV12-3 or TRBV12-4 to TRBJ2-7; D is possibly TRBD1 (6 bases). The V and J ends lost 8 bases and 6 bases respectively, with 14 bases between them. There are 12 residues in the CDR3.

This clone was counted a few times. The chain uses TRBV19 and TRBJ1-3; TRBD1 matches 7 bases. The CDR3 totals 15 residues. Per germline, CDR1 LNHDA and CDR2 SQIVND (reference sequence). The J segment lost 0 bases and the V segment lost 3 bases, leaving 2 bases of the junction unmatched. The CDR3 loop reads CASSIRGASGNTIYF. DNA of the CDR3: TGTGCCAGTAGTATCAGGGGGGCCTCTGGAAACACCATATATTTT.

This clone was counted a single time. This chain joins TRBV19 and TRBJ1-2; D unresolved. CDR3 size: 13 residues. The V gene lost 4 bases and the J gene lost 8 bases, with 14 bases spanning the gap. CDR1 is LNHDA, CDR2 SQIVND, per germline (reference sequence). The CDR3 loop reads CASSTVISGGYTF. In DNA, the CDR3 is TGTGCCAGTAGTACCGTAATCTCGGGAGGCTACACCTTC. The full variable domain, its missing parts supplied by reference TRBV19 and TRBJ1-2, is DGGITQSPKYLFRKEGQNVTLSCEQNLNHDAMYWYRQDPGQGLRLIYYSQIVNDFQKGDIAEGYSVSREKKESFPLTVTSAQKNPTAFYLCASSTVISGGYTFGSGTRLTVV.